This T cell receptor (beta chain) was sequenced during a study of shared clonotypes between healthy human individuals. With regard to this clone: Antigen specificity is unknown. Other DNA sequences from this sample encode an identical CDR3 as well.

Notes on the study in general: Lower generation probabilities were found for non-shared clonotypes than for those shared by all four donors. Only blood was sampled, and tissue TCR repertoires likely differ from blood ones.

Germline V CDR1 and CDR2: SGHTA, FQGNSA. This CDR3 has 11 residues. V lost 1 base and J lost 8, with 3 bases in between. Repertoires were generated with immunoSEQ multiplex PCR, while TCRdb's copy carries only in-frame clones and drops some. Of 2 million to 2.5 million clones in the sample, around 95% are singletons; the top ten hold about 0.13%. Donors comprised healthy HIV-negative adults lacking recent acute infections or vaccinations. Naive CD45RA+ and memory CD45RA-negative subsets were split from CD4+ cells. The sample consisted of naive CD4+ T cells sorted from blood. This sample's subset: CD45RA+ positively selected. This receptor was taken from a man younger than 35 in good health. This sequence joins TRBV7-2 and TRBJ2-1; D unclear. CDR3 amino acids: CASSLVYEQFF. The CDR3 DNA is TGTGCCAGCAGCTTAGTGTATGAGCAGTTCTTC.